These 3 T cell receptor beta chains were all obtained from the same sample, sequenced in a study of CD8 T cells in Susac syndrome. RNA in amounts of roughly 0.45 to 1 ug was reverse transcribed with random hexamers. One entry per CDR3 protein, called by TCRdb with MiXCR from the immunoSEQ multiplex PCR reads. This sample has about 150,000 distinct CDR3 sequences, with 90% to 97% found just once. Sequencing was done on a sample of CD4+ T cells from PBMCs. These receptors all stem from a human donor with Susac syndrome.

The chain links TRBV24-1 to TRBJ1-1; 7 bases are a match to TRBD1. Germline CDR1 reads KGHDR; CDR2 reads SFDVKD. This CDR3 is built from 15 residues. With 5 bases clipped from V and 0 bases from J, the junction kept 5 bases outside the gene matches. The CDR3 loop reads CATSAGGEVNTEAFF. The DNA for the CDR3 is TGTGCCACCAGTGCAGGGGGTGAGGTGAACACTGAAGCTTTCTTT.

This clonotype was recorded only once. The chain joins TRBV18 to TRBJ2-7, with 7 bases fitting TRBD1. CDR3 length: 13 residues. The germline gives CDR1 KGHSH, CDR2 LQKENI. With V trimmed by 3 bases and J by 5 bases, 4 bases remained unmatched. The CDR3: CASSPGQSNEQYF. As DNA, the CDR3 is TGTGCCAGCTCACCGGGACAGTCAAACGAGCAGTACTTC. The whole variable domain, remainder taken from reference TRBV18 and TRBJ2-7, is NAGVMQNPRHLVRRRGQEARLRCSPMKGHSHVYWYRQLPEEGLKFMVYLQKENIIDESGMPKERFSAEFPKEGPSILRIQQVVRGDSAAYFCASSPGQSNEQYFGPGTRLTVT.

CDR3 sequence reads: CASSREKVSGYTF. In nucleotides, the CDR3 is TGTGCCAGCAGCAGGGAAAAGGTTAGCGGCTACACCTTC. The chain links TRBV3-1 to TRBJ1-2; D call uncertain. The V gene's germline CDR1 is LGHDT and CDR2 YNNKEL (reference sequence). Between the trimmed V and J ends, which lost 5 bases and 8 bases, there was a span of 15 bases. CDR3 length: 13 amino acids.